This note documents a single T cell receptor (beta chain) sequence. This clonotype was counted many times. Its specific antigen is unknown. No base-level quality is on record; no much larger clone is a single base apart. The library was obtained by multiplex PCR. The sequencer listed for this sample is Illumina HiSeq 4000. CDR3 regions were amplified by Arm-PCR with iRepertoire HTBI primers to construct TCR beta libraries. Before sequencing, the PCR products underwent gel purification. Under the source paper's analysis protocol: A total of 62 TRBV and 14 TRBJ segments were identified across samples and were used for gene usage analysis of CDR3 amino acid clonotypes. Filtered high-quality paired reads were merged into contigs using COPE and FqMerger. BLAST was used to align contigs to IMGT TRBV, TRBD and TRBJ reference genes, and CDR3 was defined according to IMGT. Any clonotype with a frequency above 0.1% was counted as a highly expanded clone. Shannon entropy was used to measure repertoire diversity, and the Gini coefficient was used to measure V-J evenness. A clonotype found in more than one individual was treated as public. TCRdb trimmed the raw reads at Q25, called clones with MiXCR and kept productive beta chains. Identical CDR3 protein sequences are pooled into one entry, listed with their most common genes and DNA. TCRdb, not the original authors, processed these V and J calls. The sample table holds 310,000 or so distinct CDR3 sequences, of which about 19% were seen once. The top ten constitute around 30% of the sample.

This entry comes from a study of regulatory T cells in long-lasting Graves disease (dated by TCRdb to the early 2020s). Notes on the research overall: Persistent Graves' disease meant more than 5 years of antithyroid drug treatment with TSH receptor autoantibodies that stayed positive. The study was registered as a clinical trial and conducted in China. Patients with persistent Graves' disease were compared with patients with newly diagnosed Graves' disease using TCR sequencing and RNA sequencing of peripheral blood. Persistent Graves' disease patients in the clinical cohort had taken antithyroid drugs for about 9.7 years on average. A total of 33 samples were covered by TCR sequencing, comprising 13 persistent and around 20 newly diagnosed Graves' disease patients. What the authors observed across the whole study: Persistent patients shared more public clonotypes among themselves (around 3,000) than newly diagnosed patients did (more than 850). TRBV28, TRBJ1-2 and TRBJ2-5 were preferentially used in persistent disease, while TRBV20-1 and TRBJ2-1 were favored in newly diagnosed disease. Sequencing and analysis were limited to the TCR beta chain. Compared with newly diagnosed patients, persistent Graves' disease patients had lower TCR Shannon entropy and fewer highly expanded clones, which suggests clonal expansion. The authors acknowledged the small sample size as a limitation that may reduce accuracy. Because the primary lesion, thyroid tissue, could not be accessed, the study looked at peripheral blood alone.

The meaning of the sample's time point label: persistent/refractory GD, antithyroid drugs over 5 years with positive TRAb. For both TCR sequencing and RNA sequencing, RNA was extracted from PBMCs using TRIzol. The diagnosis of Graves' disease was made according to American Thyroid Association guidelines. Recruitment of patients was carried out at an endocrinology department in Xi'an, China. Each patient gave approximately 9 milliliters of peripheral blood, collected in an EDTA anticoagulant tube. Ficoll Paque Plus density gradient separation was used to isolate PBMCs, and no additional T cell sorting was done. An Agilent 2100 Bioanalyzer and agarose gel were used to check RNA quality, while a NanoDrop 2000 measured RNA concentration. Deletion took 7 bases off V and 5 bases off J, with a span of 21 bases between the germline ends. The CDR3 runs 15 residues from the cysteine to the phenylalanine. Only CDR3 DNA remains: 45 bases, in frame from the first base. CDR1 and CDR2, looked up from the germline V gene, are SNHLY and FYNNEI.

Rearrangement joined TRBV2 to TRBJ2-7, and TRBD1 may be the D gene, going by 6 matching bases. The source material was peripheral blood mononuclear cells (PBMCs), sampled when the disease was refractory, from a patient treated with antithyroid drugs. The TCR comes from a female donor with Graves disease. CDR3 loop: CASKAGPGVHNEQYF. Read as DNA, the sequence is TGTGCCAGCAAGGCGGGTCCAGGGGTCCATAACGAGCAGTACTTC.